This is a list of T cell receptor beta chains from one sample in a study of identical twins. TCRdb passed the 5' RACE reads through MiXCR, listing each CDR3 protein once. The sample contains some 270,000 distinct CDR3 sequences, approximately 8.3% of which appear only once. These same records also appear under a second study, on yellow fever vaccine responses in identical twins.

Sequencing used CD8+ T cells sorted from blood. All receptors come from a woman aged 18 to 35 in good health. Both conserved end residues are part of each CDR3. The D gene is left open where the match is weak. Not all rows give a size; the values are once, few, many and, for expanded clones, a class.

cdr3_aa	cdr3_nt	d_call	clone_size	v_call	j_call	cdr3_length
CASSVAPDTQYF	TGTGCCAGCAGCGTAGCCCCAGATACGCAGTATTTT	NA	few	TRBV2	TRBJ2-3	12
CSAKALADTGELFF	TGCAGTGCAAAGGCCCTAGCGGACACCGGGGAGCTGTTTTTT	TRBD2	many	TRBV20-1	TRBJ2-2	14
CASSLEGTGDYEQYF	TGTGCCAGCAGCTTAGAAGGGACAGGGGACTACGAGCAGTACTTC	TRBD1	NA	TRBV7-8	TRBJ2-7	15
CASRRDEQYF	TGTGCCAGCAGGAGAGACGAGCAGTACTTC	NA	few	TRBV2	TRBJ2-7	10
CSARDLWREESEQFF	TGCAGTGCTAGAGATCTCTGGCGGGAGGAGAGTGAGCAGTTCTTC	TRBD2	few	TRBV20-1	TRBJ2-1	15
CASSLYPGGSYEQYF	TGTGCCAGCAGCTTATATCCTGGGGGTTCCTACGAGCAGTACTTC	NA	few	TRBV7-3	TRBJ2-7	15
CASRDRGRNTEAFF	TGTGCCAGCAGGGACAGGGGGCGGAACACTGAAGCTTTCTTT	TRBD1	many	TRBV12-3/TRBV12-4	TRBJ1-1	14
CASSLQGTGADTQYF	TGTGCCAGCAGCTTACAGGGAACGGGGGCAGATACGCAGTATTTT	NA	NA	TRBV7-9	TRBJ2-3	15
CASSTGTGNQPQHF	TGTGCCAGCAGCACCGGGACAGGGAATCAGCCCCAGCATTTT	TRBD1	many	TRBV2	TRBJ1-5	14
CASSHPTSGTYEQYF	TGTGCCAGCAGCCACCCGACTAGCGGAACCTACGAGCAGTACTTC	TRBD2	NA	TRBV14	TRBJ2-7	15
CASSLRDRSNEQFF	TGTGCCAGCAGCTTAAGGGACAGGTCCAATGAGCAGTTCTTC	TRBD1	many	TRBV7-9	TRBJ2-1	14
CSVNRDSPYEQYF	TGCAGTGTAAACAGGGACTCGCCCTACGAGCAGTACTTC	NA	few	TRBV20-1	TRBJ2-7	13
CASSHSGDAPGELFF	TGTGCCAGCAGTCATAGCGGGGACGCCCCCGGGGAGCTGTTTTTT	TRBD2	many	TRBV6-2/TRBV6-3	TRBJ2-2	15
CASSTSGTGYYNEQFF	TGTGCCAGCAGTACCTCCGGGACAGGGTACTACAATGAGCAGTTCTTC	TRBD1	NA	TRBV28	TRBJ2-1	16
CASSITTGGPEAFF	TGTGCCAGCAGCATCACTACAGGGGGCCCTGAAGCTTTCTTT	TRBD1	NA	TRBV7-9	TRBJ1-1	14
CASSLGGKEYF	TGTGCCAGCAGCTTGGGAGGGAAAGAGTACTTC	NA	few	TRBV5-6	TRBJ2-4	11
CASSFPQRLSDTQYF	TGTGCCAGCAGCTTCCCCCAGCGTTTGTCAGATACGCAGTATTTT	NA	many	TRBV7-2	TRBJ2-3	15
CASSMDSTKVAEQYF	TGTGCCAGCAGCATGGACAGCACAAAGGTAGCCGAGCAGTACTTC	NA	NA	TRBV5-6	TRBJ2-7	15
CSAIEQTYNEQFF	TGCAGCGCTATAGAACAGACCTACAATGAGCAGTTCTTC	NA	many	TRBV29-1	TRBJ2-1	13
CSVGGGVMDNEQFF	TGCAGCGTTGGGGGGGGGGTTATGGACAATGAGCAGTTCTTC	TRBD2	many	TRBV29-1	TRBJ2-1	14